This T cell receptor (beta chain) was sequenced for a study of Graves' ophthalmopathy and Graves' hyperthyroidism. On the study more broadly: Untreated patients at initial diagnosis provided peripheral blood.

Hyperthyroidism counted as stable given no ophthalmopathy within 18 months of follow-up. PBMCs were obtained from about 10 ml of fresh peripheral blood. RNA transcripts provided the template for amplifying TCR beta CDR3 regions. RT-PCR was first run with HTBI primers, then multiplex PCR in a second round. MiXCR, run by TCRdb on the multiplex PCR reads, gives a single entry per CDR3 protein. The table lists some 360,000 distinct CDR3 sequences, approximately 18% of them singletons. This clonotype came up many times. CDR3 size: 15 residues. The V segment lost 6 bases and the J segment 7 bases; nucleotides outside the gene matches: 8.

Sequencing used peripheral blood. The J gene is TRBJ1-6, the V gene TRBV12-3 or TRBV12-4, with 8 nucleotides matching TRBD1. This TCR was recovered from an adult woman with stable Graves' hyperthyroidism. CDR3 protein: CASSPDRGGNSPLHF. DNA of the CDR3: TGTGCCAGCAGCCCCGACAGGGGCGGCAATTCACCCCTCCACTTT.